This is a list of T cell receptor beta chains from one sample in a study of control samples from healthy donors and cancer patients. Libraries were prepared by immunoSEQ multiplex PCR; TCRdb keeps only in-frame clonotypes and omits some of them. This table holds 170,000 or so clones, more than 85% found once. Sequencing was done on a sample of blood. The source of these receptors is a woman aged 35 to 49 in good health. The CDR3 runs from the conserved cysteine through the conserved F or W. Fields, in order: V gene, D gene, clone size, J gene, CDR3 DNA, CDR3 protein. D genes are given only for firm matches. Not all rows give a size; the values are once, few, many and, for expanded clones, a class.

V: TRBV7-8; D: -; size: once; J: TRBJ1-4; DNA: TGTGCCAGCAGCCCGATCCGGGACGCAGAAAAACTGTTTTTT; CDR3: CASSPIRDAEKLFF
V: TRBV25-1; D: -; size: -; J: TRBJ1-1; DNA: TGTGCCAGCTGGGGGGGTTCTGAAGCTTTCTTT; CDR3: CASWGGSEAFF
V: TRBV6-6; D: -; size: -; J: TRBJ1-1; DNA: TGTGCCAGCAGTAAGGCACAGCCCAACACTGAAGCTTTCTTT; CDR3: CASSKAQPNTEAFF
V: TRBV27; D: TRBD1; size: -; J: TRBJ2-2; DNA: TGTGCCAGCAGTCCACGACAGGGCTCTTTCACCGGGGAGCTGTTTTTT; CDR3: CASSPRQGSFTGELFF
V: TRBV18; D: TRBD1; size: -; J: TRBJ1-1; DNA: TGTGCCAGCTCACCTACGACAGGGGTTACTGAAGCTTTCTTT; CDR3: CASSPTTGVTEAFF
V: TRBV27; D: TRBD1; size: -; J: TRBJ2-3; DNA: TGTGCCAGCAGTTTACATCCAGGGGGCGTGTCAGATACGCAGTATTTT; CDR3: CASSLHPGGVSDTQYF
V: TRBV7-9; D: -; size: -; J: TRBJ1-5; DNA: TGTGCCAGCAGCTTGGGCCAGACTAGCAATCAGCCCCAGCATTTT; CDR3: CASSLGQTSNQPQHF
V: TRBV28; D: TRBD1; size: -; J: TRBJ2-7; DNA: TGTGCCAGCAGACCCGGGACAGGCGTCTCCTACGAGCAGTACTTC; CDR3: CASRPGTGVSYEQYF
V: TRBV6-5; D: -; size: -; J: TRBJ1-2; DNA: TGTGCCAGCAGTTACTCATCAGGGAACGGCTACACCTTC; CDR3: CASSYSSGNGYTF
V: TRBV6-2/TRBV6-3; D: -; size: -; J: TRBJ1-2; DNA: TGTGCCAGCAGTTACCGGCAGGGCTCCTATGGCTACACCTTC; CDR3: CASSYRQGSYGYTF
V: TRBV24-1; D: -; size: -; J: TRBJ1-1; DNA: TGTGCCACCAAGAGGGCGAATGCTTTCTTT; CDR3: CATKRANAFF
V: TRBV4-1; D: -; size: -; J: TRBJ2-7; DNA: TGCGCCAGCAGCTCAAGGACAACTACCTACGAGCAGTACTTC; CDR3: CASSSRTTTYEQYF
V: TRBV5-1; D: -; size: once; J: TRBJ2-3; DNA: TGCGCCAGCAGCTTGACAGGGAGAAGCACAGATACGCAGTATTTT; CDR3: CASSLTGRSTDTQYF
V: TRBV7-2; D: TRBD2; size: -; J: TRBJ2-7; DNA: TGTGCCAGCAGCCGGGACTACCAGTCCGAGCAGTACTTC; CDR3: CASSRDYQSEQYF
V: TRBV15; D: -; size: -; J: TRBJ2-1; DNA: TGTGCCACCAGTGCTGCCCCATACAATGAGCAGTTCTTC; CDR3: CATSAAPYNEQFF
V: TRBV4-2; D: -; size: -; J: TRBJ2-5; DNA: TGTGCCAGCAGCCAGGTCGATAGTTTCGAGACCCAGTACTTC; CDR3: CASSQVDSFETQYF
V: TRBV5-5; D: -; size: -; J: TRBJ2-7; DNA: TGTGCCAGCAGCTTGACTCCAGGGCTGGGGGAGCAGTACTTC; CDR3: CASSLTPGLGEQYF
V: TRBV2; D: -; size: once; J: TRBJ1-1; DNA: TGTGCCAGCTGGGGGACGAACACTGAAGCTTTCTTT; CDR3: CASWGTNTEAFF
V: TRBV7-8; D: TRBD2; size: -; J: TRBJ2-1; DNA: TGTGCCAGCAGCTTATTACGGGGGGGCTCCTACAATGAGCAGTTCTTC; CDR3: CASSLLRGGSYNEQFF
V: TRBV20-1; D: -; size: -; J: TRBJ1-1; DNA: TGCAGTGCTAGTGGACAGACTAACACTGAAGCTTTCTTT; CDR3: CSASGQTNTEAFF
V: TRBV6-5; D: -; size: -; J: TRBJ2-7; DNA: TGTGCCAGCAGTTACTCTCAGGGTGACGAGCAGTACTTC; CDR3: CASSYSQGDEQYF
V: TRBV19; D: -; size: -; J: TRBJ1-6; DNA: TGTGCCAGTAGAACCGGGACGGTAAATTCACCCCTCCACTTT; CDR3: CASRTGTVNSPLHF
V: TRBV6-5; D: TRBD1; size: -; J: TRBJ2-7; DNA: TGTGCCAGCAGACGAGGACAGGGGGACTCCTACGAGCAGTACTTC; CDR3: CASRRGQGDSYEQYF
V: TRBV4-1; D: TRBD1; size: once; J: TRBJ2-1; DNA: TGCGCCAGCAGCGGGGACAGGGTGCGAGGATTTGAGCAGTTCTTC; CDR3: CASSGDRVRGFEQFF
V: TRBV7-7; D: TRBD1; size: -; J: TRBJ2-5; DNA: TGTGCCAGCAGCCTAAGTAACACAGGGGAAGAGACCCAGTACTTC; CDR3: CASSLSNTGEETQYF
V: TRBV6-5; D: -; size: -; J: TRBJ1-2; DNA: TGTGCCAGCAGCACTATGCTCTATGGCTACACCTTC; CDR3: CASSTMLYGYTF
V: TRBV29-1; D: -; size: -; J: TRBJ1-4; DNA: TGCAGCGTTGGTGGCTGGGGGGCAATGGGTGAAAAACTGTTTTTT; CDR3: CSVGGWGAMGEKLFF
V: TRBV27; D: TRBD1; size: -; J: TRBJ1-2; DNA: TGTGCCAGCAGTTTATCAGGAACAGGGGGCAGGTATGGCTACACCTTC; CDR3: CASSLSGTGGRYGYTF
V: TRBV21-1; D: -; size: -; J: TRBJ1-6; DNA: TGTGCCAGCAGCCTACAGAGCTCCTATAATTCACCCCTCCACTTT; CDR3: CASSLQSSYNSPLHF
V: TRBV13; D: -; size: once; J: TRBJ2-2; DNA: TGTGCCAGCATGAGATCGAACACCGGGGAGCTGTTTTTT; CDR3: CASMRSNTGELFF
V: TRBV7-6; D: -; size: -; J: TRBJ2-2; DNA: TGTGCCAGCAGCTTAAGATCAGGGAAGGCCGGGGAGCTGTTTTTT; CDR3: CASSLRSGKAGELFF
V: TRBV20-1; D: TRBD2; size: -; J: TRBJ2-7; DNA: TGCAGTGCTAGTAGCGCGGGGGTACCTTTTGCCGAGCAGTACTTC; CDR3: CSASSAGVPFAEQYF
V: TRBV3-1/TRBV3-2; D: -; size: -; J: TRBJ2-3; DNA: TGTGCCAGCAGCTCCCGAGGTCCCCTAGGGGGTAGCACAGATACGCAGTATTTT; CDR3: CASSSRGPLGGSTDTQYF
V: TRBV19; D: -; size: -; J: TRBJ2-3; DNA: TGTGCCAGTAGTCTAGGTGCGGGGAGCACAGATACGCAGTATTTT; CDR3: CASSLGAGSTDTQYF
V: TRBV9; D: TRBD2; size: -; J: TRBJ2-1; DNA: TGTGCCAGCAGCGTAGGGCTAGCGGGGGGCTTCCCCAGGAATCCGAATGAGCAGTTCTTC; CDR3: CASSVGLAGGFPRNPNEQFF
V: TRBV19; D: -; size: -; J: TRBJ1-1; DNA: TGTGCCAGTAGTATATCTCCGGGACGGCCAGAGGGGGATGAAGCTTTCTTT; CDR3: CASSISPGRPEGDEAFF
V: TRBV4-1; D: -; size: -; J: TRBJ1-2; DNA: TGCGCCAGCAGCCAAGGTTTTGGAACGGCGGTCTATGGCTACACCTTC; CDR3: CASSQGFGTAVYGYTF
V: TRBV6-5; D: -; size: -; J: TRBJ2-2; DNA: TGTGCCAGCAGTTACTCGGCTCCGTGGACCGGGGAGCTGTTTTTT; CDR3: CASSYSAPWTGELFF
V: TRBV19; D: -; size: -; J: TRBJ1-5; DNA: TGTGCCAGTAGCCCCTTGATTGGGGTTAGCAATCAGCCCCAGCATTTT; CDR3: CASSPLIGVSNQPQHF
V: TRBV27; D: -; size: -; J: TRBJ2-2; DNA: TGTGCCAGCAGTGCCCGCGCCGGGACCGGCGGTGGGGCCGGGGAGCTGTTTTTT; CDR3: CASSARAGTGGGAGELFF
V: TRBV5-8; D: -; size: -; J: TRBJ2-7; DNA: TGTGCCAGCAGCTTTTTCAGACGAACCTACGAGCAGTACTTC; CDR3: CASSFFRRTYEQYF
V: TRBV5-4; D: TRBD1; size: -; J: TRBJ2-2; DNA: TGTGCCAGCAGTAAACAGGGGGCAGGATGGGCCGGGGAGCTGTTTTTT; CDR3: CASSKQGAGWAGELFF
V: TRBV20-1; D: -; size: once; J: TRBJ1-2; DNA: TGCAGTGCCCTTCAAAATGATGGCTACACCTTC; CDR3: CSALQNDGYTF
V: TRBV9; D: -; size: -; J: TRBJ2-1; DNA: TGTGCCAGCAGCCCCCGCCTCGCGATCAATGAGCAGTTCTTC; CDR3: CASSPRLAINEQFF
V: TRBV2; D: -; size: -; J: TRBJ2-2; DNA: TGTGCCAGCAGCGTCTGGACCACCGGGGAGCTGTTTTTT; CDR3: CASSVWTTGELFF
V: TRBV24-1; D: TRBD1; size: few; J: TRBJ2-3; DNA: TGTGCCACCAGTGATAAGGCGGACAGGAGAAGCACAGATACGCAGTATTTT; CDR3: CATSDKADRRSTDTQYF
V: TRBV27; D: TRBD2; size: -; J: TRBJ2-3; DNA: TGTGCCAGCAGTGCCGGGACTAGCGGCCACACAGATACGCAGTATTTT; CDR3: CASSAGTSGHTDTQYF
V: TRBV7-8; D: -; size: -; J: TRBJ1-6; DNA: TGTGCCAGCAGCTCGCAACAGGGACGGAGAGGAGCGGTTTCACCCCTCCACTTT; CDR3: CASSSQQGRRGAVSPLHF
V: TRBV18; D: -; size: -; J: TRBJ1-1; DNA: TGTGCCAGCTCACAGCACAGACCTTCCGACGGCACTGAAGCTTTCTTT; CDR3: CASSQHRPSDGTEAFF
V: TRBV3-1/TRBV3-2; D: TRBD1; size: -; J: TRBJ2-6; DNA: TGTGCCAGCAGCCACCAAGGGACAGGGAAGGGTGGGGCCAACGTCCTGACTTTC; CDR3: CASSHQGTGKGGANVLTF
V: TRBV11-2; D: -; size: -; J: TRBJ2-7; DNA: TGTGCCAGCGGATCACAGGGTCCGGGCGAGCAGTACTTC; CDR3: CASGSQGPGEQYF
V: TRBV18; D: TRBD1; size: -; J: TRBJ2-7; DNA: TGTGCCAGCTCCCCCGAGGGACAGAGTTCCTACGAGCAGTACTTC; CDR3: CASSPEGQSSYEQYF